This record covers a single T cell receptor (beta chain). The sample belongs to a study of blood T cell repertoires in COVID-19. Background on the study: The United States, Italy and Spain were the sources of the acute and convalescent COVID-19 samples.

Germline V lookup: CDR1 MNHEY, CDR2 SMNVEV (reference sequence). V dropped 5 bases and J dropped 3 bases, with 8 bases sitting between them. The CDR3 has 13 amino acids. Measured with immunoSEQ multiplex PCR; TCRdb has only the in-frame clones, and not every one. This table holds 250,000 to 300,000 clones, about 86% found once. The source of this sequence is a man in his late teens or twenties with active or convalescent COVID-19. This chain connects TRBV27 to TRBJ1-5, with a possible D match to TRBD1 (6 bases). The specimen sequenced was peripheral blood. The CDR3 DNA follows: TGTGCCAGCAGTCAGGGGTCCAATCAGCCCCAGCATTTT. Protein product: CASSQGSNQPQHF.